This T cell receptor (beta chain) was recorded in a study of blood T cells in healthy people across ages. Using a J-beta primer mix together with a sample-barcoded 5' primer, a second PCR was run for roughly 6 to 12 cycles. TCRdb fed the 5' RACE reads into MiXCR, producing one record per CDR3 protein. The repertoire holds over 700,000 distinct CDR3 sequences, with 20% to 25% as singletons. The germline V gene encodes CDR1 LGHDT and CDR2 YNNKEL (reference sequence). Trimming at V came to 0 bases and at J to 5 bases, leaving 6 bases not matched to a gene. This CDR3 contains 16 residues. The same data also went into a second study, on T cells of mothers and their children. That report adds: Samples were provided by three healthy Caucasian mothers and their six children.

The TCR sequence derives from a boy aged 5-17 years in good health. Sequencing was done on a sample of blood. The V call is TRBV3-1, the J call TRBJ2-1; 8 bases are a match to TRBD1. The CDR3 protein is CASSQDGRGQNNEQFF. DNA of the CDR3: TGTGCCAGCAGCCAAGATGGCAGGGGGCAGAACAATGAGCAGTTCTTC.